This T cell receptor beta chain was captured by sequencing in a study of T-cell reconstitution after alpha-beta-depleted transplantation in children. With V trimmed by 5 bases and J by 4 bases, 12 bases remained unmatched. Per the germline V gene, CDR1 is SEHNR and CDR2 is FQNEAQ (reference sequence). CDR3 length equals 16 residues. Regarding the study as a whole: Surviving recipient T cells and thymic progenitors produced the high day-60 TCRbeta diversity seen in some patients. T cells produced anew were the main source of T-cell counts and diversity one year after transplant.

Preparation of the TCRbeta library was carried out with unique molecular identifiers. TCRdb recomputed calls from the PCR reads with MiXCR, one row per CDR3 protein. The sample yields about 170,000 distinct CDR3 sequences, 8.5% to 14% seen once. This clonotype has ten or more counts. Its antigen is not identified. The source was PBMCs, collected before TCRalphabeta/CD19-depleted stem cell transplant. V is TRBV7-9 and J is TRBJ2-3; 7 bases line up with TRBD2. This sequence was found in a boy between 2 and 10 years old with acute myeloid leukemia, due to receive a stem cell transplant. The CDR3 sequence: CASSKSAGRGADTQYF. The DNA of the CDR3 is TGTGCCAGCAGCAAATCGGCGGGGAGGGGTGCAGATACGCAGTATTTT.